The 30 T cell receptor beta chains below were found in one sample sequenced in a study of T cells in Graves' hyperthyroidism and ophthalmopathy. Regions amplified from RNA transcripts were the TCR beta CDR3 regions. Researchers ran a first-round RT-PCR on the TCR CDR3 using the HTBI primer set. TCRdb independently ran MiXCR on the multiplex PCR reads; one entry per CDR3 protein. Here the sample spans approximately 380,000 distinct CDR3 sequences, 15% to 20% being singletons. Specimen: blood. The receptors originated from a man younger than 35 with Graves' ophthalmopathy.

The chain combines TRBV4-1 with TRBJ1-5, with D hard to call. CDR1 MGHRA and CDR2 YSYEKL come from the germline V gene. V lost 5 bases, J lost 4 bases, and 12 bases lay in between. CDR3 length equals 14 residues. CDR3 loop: CASSSSRGNQPQHF. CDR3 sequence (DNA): TGCGCCAGCAGCTCCTCCCGGGGTAATCAGCCCCAGCATTTT.

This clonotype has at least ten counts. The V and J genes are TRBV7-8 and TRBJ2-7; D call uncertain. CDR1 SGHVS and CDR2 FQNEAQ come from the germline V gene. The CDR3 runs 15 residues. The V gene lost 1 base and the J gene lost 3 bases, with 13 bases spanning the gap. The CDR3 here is CASSLGQGIHYEQYF. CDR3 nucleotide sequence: TGTGCCAGCAGCTTAGGGCAAGGGATCCACTACGAGCAGTACTTC.

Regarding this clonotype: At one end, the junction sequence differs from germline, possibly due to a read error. CDR3 residues: CAISESNEGEALF. The CDR3 DNA is TGTGCCATCAGTGAGTCGAATGAGGGAGAAGCTCTCTTT. This chain joins TRBV10-3 and TRBJ1-1; D remains ambiguous. Per the germline V gene, CDR1 is ENHRY and CDR2 is SYGVKD. There are 13 residues in the CDR3.

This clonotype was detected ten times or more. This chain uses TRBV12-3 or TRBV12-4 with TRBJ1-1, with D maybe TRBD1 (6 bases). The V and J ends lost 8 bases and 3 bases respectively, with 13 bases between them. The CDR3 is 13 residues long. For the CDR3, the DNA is TGTGCCAGCGGACCAGGGGTTTACACTGAAGCTTTCTTT. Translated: CASGPGVYTEAFF.

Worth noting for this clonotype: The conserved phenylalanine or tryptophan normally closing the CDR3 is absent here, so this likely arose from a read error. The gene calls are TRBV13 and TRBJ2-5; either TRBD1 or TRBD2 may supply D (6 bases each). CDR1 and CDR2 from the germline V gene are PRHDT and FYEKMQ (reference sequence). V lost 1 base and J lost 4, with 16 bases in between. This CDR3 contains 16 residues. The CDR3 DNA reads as TGTGCCAGCAGCTTAGCCCTTAGGGGGGCCCGAGAGACCCAGTACCTC. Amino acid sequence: CASSLALRGARETQYL.

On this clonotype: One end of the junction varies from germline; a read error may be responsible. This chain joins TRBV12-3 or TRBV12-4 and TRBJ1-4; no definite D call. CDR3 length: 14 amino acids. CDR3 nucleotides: TGTGCCGGCAGTGTGTGGGGAACTAATGAAAAACTGTTTTTT. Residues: CAGSVWGTNEKLFF.

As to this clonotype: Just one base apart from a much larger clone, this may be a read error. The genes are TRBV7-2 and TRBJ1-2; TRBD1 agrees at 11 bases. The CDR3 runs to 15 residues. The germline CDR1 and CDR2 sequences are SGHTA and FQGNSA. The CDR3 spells CASSTRTGGFYGHTF. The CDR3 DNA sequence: TGTGCCAGCAGCACTCGGACAGGGGGCTTTTATGGCCACACCTTC.

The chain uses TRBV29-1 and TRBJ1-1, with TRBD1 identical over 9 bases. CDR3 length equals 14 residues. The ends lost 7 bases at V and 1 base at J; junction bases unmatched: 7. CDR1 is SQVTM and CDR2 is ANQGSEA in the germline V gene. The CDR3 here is CSGAMGQGNTEAFF. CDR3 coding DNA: TGCAGCGGTGCTATGGGACAGGGGAACACTGAAGCTTTCTTT.

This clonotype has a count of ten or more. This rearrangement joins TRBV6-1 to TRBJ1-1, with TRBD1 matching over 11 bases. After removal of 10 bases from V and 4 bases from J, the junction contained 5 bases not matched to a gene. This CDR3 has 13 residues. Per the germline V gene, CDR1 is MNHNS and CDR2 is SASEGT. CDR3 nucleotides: TGTGCCACCCGGGGGACAGGGGGCACTGAAGCTTTCTTT. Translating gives CATRGTGGTEAFF.

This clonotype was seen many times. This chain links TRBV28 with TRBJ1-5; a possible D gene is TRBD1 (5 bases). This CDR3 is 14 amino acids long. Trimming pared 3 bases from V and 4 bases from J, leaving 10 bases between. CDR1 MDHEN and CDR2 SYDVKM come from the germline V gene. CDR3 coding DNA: TGTGCCAGCAGTTTCGGCAGGGTAAATCAGCCCCAGCATTTT. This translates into CASSFGRVNQPQHF. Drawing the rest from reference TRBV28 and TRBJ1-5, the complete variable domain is DVKVTQSSRYLVKRTGEKVFLECVQDMDHENMFWYRQDPGLGLRLIYFSYDVKMKEKGDIPEGYSVSREKKERFSLILESASTNQTSMYLCASSFGRVNQPQHFGDGTRLSIL.

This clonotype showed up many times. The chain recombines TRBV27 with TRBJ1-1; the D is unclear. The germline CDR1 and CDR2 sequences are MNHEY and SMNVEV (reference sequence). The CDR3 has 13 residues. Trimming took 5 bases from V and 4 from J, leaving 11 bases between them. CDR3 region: CASSLAETTEAFF. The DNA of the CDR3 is TGTGCCAGCAGTCTGGCAGAGACCACTGAAGCTTTCTTT.

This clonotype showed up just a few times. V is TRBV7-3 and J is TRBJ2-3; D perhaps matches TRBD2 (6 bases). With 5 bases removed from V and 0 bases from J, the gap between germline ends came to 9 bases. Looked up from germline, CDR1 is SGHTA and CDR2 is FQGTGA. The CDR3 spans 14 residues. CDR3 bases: TGTGCCAGCAGCCGAGGGACTAGCACAGATACGCAGTATTTT. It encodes CASSRGTSTDTQYF. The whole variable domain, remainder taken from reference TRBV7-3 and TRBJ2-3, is GAGVSQTPSNKVTEKGKYVELRCDPISGHTALYWYRQSLGQGPEFLIYFQGTGAADDSGLPNDRFFAVRPEGSVSTLKIQRTERGDSAVYLCASSRGTSTDTQYFGPGTRLTVL.

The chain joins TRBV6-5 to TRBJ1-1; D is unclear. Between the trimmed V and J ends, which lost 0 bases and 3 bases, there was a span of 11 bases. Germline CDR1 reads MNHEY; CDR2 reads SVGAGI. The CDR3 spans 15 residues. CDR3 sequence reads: CASSYSSLGDTEAFF. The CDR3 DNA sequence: TGTGCCAGCAGTTACTCAAGCCTAGGCGACACTGAAGCTTTCTTT.

The CDR3 here is CSARGLTNYTF. The CDR3, as DNA: TGCAGTGCTAGAGGACTGACCAACTACACCTTC. The J gene is TRBJ1-2, the V gene TRBV20-1; no clear D gene. Looked up from germline, CDR1 is DFQATT and CDR2 is SNEGSKA (reference sequence). The length of the CDR3 is 11 residues. V was clipped by 1 base and J by 10 bases, with 10 bases between them.

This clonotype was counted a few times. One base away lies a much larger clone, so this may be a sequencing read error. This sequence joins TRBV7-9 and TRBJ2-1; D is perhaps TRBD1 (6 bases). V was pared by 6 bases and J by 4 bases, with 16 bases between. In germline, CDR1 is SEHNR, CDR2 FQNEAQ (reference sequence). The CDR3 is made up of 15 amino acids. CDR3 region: CASRTAWTEYNEQFF. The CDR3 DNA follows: TGTGCCAGCAGGACGGCTTGGACAGAGTACAATGAGCAGTTCTTC.

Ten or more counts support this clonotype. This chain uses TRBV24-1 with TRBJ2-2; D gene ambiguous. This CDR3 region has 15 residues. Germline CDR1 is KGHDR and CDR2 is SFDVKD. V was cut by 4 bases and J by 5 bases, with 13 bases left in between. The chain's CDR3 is CATSDPGFTTGELFF. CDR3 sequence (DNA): TGTGCCACCAGTGACCCGGGCTTCACTACCGGGGAGCTGTTTTTT.

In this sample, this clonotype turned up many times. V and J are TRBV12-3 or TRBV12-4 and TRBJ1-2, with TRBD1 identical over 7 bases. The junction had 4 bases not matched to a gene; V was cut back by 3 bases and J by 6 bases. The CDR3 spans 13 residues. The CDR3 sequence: CASSFLTGNGYTF. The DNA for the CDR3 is TGTGCCAGCAGTTTCCTGACAGGGAATGGCTACACCTTC.

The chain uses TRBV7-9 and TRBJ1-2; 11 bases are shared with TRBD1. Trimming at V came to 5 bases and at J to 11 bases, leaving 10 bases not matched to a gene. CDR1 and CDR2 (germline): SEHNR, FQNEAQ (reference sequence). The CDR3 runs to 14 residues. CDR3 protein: CASSPPDRGLGYTF. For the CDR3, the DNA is TGTGCCAGCAGCCCGCCGGACAGGGGGCTGGGATACACCTTC.

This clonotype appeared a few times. CDR3: CSARETCLAKNIQYF. DNA of the CDR3: TGCAGTGCTAGAGAGACCTGCCTAGCCAAAAACATTCAGTACTTC. The chain recombines TRBV20-1 with TRBJ2-4; no reliable D call. Germline V gives CDR1 DFQATT, CDR2 SNEGSKA (reference sequence). The CDR3 has 15 amino acids. V was trimmed by 0 bases and J by 0 bases, leaving 9 bases between them.

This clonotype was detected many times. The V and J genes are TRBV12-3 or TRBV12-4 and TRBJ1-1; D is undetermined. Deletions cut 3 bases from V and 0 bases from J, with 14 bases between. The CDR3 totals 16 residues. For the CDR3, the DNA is TGTGCCAGCAGTTTCAGCGGCAGGCCCTTGAACACTGAAGCTTTCTTT. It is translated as CASSFSGRPLNTEAFF.

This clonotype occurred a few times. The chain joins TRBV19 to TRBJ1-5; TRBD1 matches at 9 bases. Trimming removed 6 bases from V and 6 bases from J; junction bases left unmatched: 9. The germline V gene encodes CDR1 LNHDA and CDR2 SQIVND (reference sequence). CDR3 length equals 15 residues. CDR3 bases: TGTGCCAGTAGAACCACAGGGGGCGCGGGTCAGCCCCAGCATTTT. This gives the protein CASRTTGGAGQPQHF.

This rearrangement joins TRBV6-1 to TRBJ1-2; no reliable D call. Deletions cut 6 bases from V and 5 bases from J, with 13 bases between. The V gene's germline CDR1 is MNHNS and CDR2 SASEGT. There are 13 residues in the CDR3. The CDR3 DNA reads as TGTGCCAGCAGGAAGGACGAGATTTATGGCTACACCTTC. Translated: CASRKDEIYGYTF.

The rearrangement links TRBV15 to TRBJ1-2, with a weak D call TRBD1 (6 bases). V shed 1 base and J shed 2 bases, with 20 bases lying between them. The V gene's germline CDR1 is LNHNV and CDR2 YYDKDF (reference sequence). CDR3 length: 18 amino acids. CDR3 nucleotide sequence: TGTGCCACCAGCAGAGGGGGAGGGGTCCAGGGGTACAACTATGGCTACACCTTC. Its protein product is CATSRGGGVQGYNYGYTF.

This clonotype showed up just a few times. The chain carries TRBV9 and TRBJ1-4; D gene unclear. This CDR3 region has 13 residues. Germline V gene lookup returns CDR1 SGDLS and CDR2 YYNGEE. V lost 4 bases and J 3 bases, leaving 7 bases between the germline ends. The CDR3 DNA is TGTGCCAGCAGCTCGAGTCCTAATGAAAAACTGTTTTTT. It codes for CASSSSPNEKLFF.

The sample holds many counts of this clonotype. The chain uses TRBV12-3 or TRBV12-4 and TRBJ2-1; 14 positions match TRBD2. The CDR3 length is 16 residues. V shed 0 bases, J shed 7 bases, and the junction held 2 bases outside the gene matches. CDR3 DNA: TGTGCCAGCAGTTTAGCGGGACTAGCGGGAGAGAATGAGCAGTTCTTC. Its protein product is CASSLAGLAGENEQFF.

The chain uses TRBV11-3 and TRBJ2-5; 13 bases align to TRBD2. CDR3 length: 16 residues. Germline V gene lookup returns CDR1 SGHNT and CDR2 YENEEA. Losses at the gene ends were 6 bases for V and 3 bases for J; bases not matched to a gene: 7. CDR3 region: CASSQPGTSGEETQYF. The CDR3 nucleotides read TGTGCCAGCAGTCAACCCGGGACTAGCGGGGAAGAGACCCAGTACTTC.

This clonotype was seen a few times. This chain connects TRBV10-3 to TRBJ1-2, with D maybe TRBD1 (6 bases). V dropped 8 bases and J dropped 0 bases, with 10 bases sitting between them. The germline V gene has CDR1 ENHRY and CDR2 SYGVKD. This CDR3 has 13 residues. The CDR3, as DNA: TGTGCCATCGCCCGGGACACTAACTATGGCTACACCTTC. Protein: CAIARDTNYGYTF.

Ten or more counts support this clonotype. The CDR3 here is CSADKGSPNQPQHF. CDR3 nucleotides: TGCAGTGCCGACAAAGGATCGCCCAATCAGCCCCAGCATTTT. The chain links TRBV20-1 to TRBJ1-5; the D is unclear. CDR1 is DFQATT, CDR2 SNEGSKA, per germline (reference sequence). Trimming pared 6 bases from V and 3 bases from J, leaving 15 bases between. CDR3 size: 14 residues.

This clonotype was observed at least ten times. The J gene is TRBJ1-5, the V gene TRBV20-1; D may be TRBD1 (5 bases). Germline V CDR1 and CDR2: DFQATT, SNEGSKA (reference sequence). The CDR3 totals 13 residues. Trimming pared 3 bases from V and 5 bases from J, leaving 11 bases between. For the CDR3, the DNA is TGCAGTGCTAGGGGGGAGGAGTATCAGCCCCAGCATTTT. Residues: CSARGEEYQPQHF.

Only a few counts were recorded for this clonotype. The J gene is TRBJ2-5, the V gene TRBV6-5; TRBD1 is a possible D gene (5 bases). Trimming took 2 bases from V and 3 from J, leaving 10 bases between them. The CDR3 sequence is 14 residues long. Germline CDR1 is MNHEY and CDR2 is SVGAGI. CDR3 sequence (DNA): TGTGCCAGCAGTTACGGGGCTCTAAAAGAGACCCAGTACTTC. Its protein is CASSYGALKETQYF.